What follows is one T cell receptor beta chain and its context. Naivety among CD8 cells was defined by CD45RO negativity and positive CCR7 selection, thereby excluding terminally differentiated effector memory CD45RA+ cells. Adult donors, all healthy and HIV-negative, had no recent acute infections or vaccinations. The record originates from a study of shared clonotypes between healthy human individuals. With 5 bases removed from V and 4 bases from J, the gap between germline ends came to 11 bases. Germline V gives CDR1 MDHEN, CDR2 SYDVKM. The CDR3 is made up of 14 amino acids. Generated by immunoSEQ multiplex PCR, the TCRdb table keeps only in-frame clones and is missing some. The data hold about 580,000 clones, with roughly 98% observed a single time.

The sample taken for sequencing was naive CD8+ T cells sorted from blood. The source is a man aged 30-40 years in good health. The chain uses TRBV28 and TRBJ2-2; D is undetermined. CDR3 in DNA: TGTGCCAGCAGTCTCTTGACTGGCACCGGGGAGCTGTTTTTT. Encoded protein: CASSLLTGTGELFF. The variable domain in full, with the rest retrieved from reference TRBV28 and TRBJ2-2, is DVKVTQSSRYLVKRTGEKVFLECVQDMDHENMFWYRQDPGLGLRLIYFSYDVKMKEKGDIPEGYSVSREKKERFSLILESASTNQTSMYLCASSLLTGTGELFFGEGSRLTVL.